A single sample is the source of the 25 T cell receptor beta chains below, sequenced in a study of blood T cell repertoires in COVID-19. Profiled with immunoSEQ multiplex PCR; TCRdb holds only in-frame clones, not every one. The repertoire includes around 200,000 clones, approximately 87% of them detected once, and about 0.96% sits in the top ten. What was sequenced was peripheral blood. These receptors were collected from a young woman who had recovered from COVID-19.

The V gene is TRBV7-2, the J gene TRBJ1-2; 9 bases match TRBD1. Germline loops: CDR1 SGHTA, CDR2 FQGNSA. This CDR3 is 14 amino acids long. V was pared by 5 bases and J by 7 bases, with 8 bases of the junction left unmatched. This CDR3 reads CASSPGGDRAGYTF. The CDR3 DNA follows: TGTGCCAGCAGCCCAGGTGGGGACAGGGCTGGCTACACCTTC.

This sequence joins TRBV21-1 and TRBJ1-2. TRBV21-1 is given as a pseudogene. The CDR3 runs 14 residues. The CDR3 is CASKPNPTPYGYTF. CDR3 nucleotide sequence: TGTGCCAGCAAGCCGAATCCCACTCCTTATGGCTACACCTTC.

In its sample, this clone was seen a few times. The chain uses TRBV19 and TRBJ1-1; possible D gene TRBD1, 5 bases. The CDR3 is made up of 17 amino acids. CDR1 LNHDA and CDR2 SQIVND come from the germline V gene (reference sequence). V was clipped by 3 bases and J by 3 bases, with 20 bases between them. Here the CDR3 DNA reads TGTGCCAGTAGTATGGCCCCAGGGAAGTGGTTTTACACTGAAGCTTTCTTT. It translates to CASSMAPGKWFYTEAFF.

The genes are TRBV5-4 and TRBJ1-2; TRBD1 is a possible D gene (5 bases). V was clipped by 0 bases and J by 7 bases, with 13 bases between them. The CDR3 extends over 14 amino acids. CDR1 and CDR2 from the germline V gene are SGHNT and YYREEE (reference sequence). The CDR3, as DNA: TGTGCCAGCAGCTTGGGTGGCAGGGAGGGTGGCTACACCTTC. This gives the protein CASSLGGREGGYTF.

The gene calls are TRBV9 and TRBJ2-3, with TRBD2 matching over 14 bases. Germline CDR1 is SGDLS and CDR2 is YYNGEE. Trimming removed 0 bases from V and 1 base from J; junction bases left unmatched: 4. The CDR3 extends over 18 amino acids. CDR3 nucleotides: TGTGCCAGCAGCGTAGGACTAGCGGGAGGGTGGGGCACAGATACGCAGTATTTT. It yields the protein CASSVGLAGGWGTDTQYF.

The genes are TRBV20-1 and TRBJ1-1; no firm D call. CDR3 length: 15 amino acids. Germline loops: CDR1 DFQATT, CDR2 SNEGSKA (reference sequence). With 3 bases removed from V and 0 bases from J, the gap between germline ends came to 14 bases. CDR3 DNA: TGCAGTGCTAGTGAGACTGGAAGGATGAACACTGAAGCTTTCTTT. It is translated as CSASETGRMNTEAFF.

CDR3 residues: CASRGQGGWQPQHF. In nucleotides, the CDR3 is TGTGCCAGCAGGGGACAGGGGGGATGGCAGCCCCAGCATTTT. The genes are TRBV6-6 and TRBJ1-5; 11 positions match TRBD1. Per the germline V gene, CDR1 is MNHNY and CDR2 is SVGAGI (reference sequence). V dropped 6 bases and J dropped 7; count of bases not matched to a gene: 5. The length of the CDR3 is 14 residues.

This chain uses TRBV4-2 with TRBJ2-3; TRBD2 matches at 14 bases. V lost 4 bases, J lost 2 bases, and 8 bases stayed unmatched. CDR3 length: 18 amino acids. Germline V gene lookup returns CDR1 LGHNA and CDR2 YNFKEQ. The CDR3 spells CASSRGTSGSLNTDTQYF. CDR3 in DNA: TGTGCCAGCAGCCGCGGGACTAGCGGGAGCTTGAACACAGATACGCAGTATTTT.

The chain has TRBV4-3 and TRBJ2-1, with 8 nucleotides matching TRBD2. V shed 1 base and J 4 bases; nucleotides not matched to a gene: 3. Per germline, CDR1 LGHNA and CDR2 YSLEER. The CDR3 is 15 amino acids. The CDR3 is CASSQGSGKYNEQFF. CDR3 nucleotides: TGCGCCAGCAGCCAAGGTAGCGGGAAGTACAATGAGCAGTTCTTC.

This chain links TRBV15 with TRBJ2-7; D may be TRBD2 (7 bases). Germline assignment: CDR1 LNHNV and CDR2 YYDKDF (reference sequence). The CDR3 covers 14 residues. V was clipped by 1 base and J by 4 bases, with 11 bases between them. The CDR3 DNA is TGTGCCACCAGCAGAGCAGGGGAGGGGTACGAGCAGTACTTC. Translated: CATSRAGEGYEQYF.

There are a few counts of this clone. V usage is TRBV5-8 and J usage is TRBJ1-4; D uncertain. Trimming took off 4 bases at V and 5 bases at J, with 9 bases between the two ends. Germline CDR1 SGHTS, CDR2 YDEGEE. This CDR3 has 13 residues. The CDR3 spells CASSDRLNEKLFF. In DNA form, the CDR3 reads TGTGCCAGCAGCGATCGACTGAATGAAAAACTGTTTTTT.

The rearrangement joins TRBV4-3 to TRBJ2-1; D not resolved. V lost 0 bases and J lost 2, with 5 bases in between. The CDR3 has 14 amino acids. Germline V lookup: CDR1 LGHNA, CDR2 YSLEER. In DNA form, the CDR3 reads TGCGCCAGCAGCCAAGATCGGGCCTACAATGAGCAGTTCTTC. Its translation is CASSQDRAYNEQFF.

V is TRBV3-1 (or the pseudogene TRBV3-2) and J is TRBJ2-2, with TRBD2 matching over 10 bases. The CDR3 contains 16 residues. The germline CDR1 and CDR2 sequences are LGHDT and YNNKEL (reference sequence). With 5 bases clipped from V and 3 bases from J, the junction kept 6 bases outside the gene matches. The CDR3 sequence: CASSTSGRAYTGELFF. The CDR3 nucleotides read TGTGCCAGCAGCACAAGCGGGAGGGCCTACACCGGGGAGCTGTTTTTT.

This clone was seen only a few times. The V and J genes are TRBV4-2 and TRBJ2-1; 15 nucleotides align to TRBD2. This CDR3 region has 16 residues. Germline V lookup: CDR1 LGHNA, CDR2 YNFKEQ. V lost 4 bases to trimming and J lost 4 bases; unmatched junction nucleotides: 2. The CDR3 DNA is TGTGCCAGCAGCCCCGGGACTAGCGGGGGGTACAATGAGCAGTTCTTC. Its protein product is CASSPGTSGGYNEQFF.

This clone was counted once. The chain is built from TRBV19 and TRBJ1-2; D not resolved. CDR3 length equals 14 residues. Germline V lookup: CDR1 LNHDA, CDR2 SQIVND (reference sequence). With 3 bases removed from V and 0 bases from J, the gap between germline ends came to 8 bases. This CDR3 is CASSMKLSNYGYTF. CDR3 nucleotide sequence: TGTGCCAGTAGTATGAAGCTCTCTAACTATGGCTACACCTTC.

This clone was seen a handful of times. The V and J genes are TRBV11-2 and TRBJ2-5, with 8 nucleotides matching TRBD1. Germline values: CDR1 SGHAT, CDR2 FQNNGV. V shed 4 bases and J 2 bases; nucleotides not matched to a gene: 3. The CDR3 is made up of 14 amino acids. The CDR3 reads CASSWNRGQETQYF. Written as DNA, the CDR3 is TGTGCCAGCAGCTGGAACAGGGGGCAAGAGACCCAGTACTTC.

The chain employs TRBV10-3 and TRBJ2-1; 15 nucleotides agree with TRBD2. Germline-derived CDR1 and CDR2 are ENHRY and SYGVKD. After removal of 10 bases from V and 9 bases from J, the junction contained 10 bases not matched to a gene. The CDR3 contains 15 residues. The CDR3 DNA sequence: TGTGCCAACGGCCCGGGACTAGCGGGAGGAGGTGAGCAGTTCTTC. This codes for CANGPGLAGGGEQFF.

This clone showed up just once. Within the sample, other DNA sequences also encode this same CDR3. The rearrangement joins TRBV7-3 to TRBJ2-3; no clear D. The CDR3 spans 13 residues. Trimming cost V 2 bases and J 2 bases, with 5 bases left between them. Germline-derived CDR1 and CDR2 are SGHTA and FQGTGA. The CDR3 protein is CASSLDFTDTQYF. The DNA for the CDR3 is TGTGCCAGCAGCTTAGACTTCACAGATACGCAGTATTTT.

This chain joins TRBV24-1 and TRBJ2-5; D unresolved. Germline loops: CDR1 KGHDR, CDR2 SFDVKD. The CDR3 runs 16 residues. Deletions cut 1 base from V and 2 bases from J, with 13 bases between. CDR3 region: CATSDFSGLTQETQYF. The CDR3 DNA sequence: TGTGCCACCAGTGATTTTTCAGGTTTGACGCAAGAGACCCAGTACTTC.

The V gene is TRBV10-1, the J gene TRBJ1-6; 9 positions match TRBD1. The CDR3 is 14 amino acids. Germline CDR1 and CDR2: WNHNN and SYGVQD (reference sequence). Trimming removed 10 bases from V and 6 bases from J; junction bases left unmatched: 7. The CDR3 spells CATYRGLGNSPLHF. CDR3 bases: TGCGCCACCTACAGGGGGCTCGGTAATTCACCCCTCCACTTT.

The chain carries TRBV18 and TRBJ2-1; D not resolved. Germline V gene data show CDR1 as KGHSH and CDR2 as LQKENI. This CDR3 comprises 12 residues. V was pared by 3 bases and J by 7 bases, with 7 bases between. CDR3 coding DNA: TGTGCCAGCTCACCCTTAGCAAATGAGCAGTTCTTC. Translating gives CASSPLANEQFF.

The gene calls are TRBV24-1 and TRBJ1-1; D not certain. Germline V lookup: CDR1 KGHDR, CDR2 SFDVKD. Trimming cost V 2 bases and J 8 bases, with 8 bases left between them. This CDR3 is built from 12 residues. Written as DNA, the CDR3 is TGTGCCACCAGTGATTGGCGGGGAGAAGCTTTCTTT. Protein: CATSDWRGEAFF.

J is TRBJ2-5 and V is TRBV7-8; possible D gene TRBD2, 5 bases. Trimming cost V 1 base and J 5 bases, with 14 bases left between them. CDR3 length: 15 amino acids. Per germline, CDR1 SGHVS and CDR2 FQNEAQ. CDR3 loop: CASSLDRSGGETQYF. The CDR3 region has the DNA TGTGCCAGCAGCTTAGACAGATCCGGCGGGGAGACCCAGTACTTC.

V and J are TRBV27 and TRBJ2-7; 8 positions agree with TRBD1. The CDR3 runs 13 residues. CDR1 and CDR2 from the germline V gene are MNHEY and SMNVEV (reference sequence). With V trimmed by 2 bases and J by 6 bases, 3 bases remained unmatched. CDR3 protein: CASSLLTGGEQYF. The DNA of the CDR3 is TGTGCCAGCAGTTTACTTACAGGGGGCGAGCAGTACTTC.

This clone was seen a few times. This chain's CDR3 is CASSSRGGGYNEQFF. CDR3 bases: TGTGCCAGCAGTTCCCGTGGCGGGGGGTACAATGAGCAGTTCTTC. The V gene is TRBV6-5, the J gene TRBJ2-1, with 8 bases identical to TRBD2. Germline loops: CDR1 MNHEY, CDR2 SVGAGI. With 4 bases clipped from V and 4 bases from J, the junction kept 6 bases outside the gene matches. The CDR3 length is 15 residues.